Presented here are 32 T cell receptor beta chains from one specimen sequenced in a study of T cell changes during pregnancy in multiple sclerosis. The method was immunoSEQ multiplex PCR; TCRdb's version includes in-frame clones alone and lacks a portion of them. The sample records tens of thousands of clones, approximately 92% being singletons. The sequenced sample was CD4+ T cells from peripheral blood mononuclear cells, obtained in the third trimester of pregnancy. Receptors originate from a female donor with multiple sclerosis, enrolled in a pregnancy study.

This clone was seen more than once but under ten times. The gene calls are TRBV30 and TRBJ2-1, with a possible D match to TRBD1 (6 bases). The CDR3 totals 15 residues. Germline V gene data show CDR1 as GTSNPN and CDR2 as SVGIG (reference sequence). Trimming took 0 bases from V and 4 from J, leaving 13 bases between them. The CDR3 sequence is CAWSVWGRGYNEQFF. For the CDR3, the DNA is TGTGCCTGGAGTGTATGGGGAAGGGGGTACAATGAGCAGTTCTTC.

A remark on this clone: One end of the junction fails to match germline, which may point to a read error. The chain has TRBV28 and TRBJ2-7; TRBD2 aligns across 10 bases. This CDR3 has 12 residues. Looked up from germline, CDR1 is MDHEN and CDR2 is SYDVKM. The CDR3 DNA sequence: TGTGCCAGCAGAGAACTAGCGGGAAGTGAGGACTTC. It translates to CASRELAGSEDF. Drawing the rest from reference TRBV28 and TRBJ2-7, the complete variable domain is DVKVTQSSRYLVKRTGEKVFLECVQDMDHENMFWYRQDPGLGLRLIYFSYDVKMKEKGDIPEGYSVSREKKERFSLILESASTNQTSMYLCASRELAGSEDFGPGTRLTVT.

The chain uses TRBV28 and TRBJ1-2; no clear D. V gave up 6 bases and J gave up 6 bases, with 14 bases separating them. The V gene's germline CDR1 is MDHEN and CDR2 SYDVKM. The CDR3 totals 13 residues. The DNA for the CDR3 is TGTGCCAGCAGGATCCCTGGGAGGAATGGCTACACCTTC. The encoded protein is CASRIPGRNGYTF.

The V gene is TRBV5-4, the J gene TRBJ2-1; 7 bases align to TRBD2. CDR1 SGHNT and CDR2 YYREEE come from the germline V gene (reference sequence). CDR3 length equals 15 residues. The V segment lost 4 bases and the J segment 0 bases; nucleotides outside the gene matches: 4. CDR3 in amino acids: CASSKLASSYNEQFF. In DNA form, the CDR3 reads TGTGCCAGCAGCAAACTAGCGAGCTCCTACAATGAGCAGTTCTTC.

The table lists this clone with a count of one. The gene calls are TRBV5-1 and TRBJ2-3; 8 bases agree with TRBD2. Germline CDR1 and CDR2: SGHRS and YFSETQ. The V gene end was trimmed by 2 bases and the J gene end by 2 bases; junction bases not matched to a gene: 7. The CDR3 consists of 16 residues. CDR3: CASSFLLAAPTDTQYF. The CDR3 bases are TGCGCCAGCAGCTTCTTACTAGCGGCCCCCACAGATACGCAGTATTTT.

The chain joins TRBV5-1 to TRBJ2-7; D may be TRBD2 (5 bases). The V end was cut by 5 bases, the J end by 1 base, with 13 bases between. The CDR3 length is 14 residues. Germline CDR1 is SGHRS and CDR2 is YFSETQ. The CDR3 DNA is TGCGCCAGCAGGCTAGCTCCCAGTTCCTACGAGCAGTACTTC. The encoded protein is CASRLAPSSYEQYF.

The chain joins TRBV23-1 to TRBJ1-1; the D is unclear. TRBV23-1 counts as an open reading frame of uncertain function. The V and J ends lost 4 bases and 1 base respectively, with 16 bases between them. This CDR3 is 16 amino acids long. In DNA form, the CDR3 reads TGCGCCAGCAGTCTACCCTTCCAAGCACCGAACACTGAAGCTTTCTTT. Encoded protein: CASSLPFQAPNTEAFF.

The CDR3 here is CATSTTGLVKKLFF. CDR3 DNA sequence: TGTGCCACCTCGACGACAGGGCTCGTTAAAAAACTGTTTTTT. The chain carries TRBV10-3 and TRBJ1-4; 7 positions agree with TRBD1. Germline V gene data show CDR1 as ENHRY and CDR2 as SYGVKD. The CDR3 loop spans 14 amino acids. V was pared by 10 bases and J by 9 bases, with 14 bases of the junction left unmatched.

V and J are TRBV5-5 and TRBJ1-2, with D possibly being TRBD1 (5 bases). CDR1 is SGHKS and CDR2 is YYEKEE in the germline V gene (reference sequence). The CDR3 spans 14 residues. Trimming stripped 4 bases from V and 8 bases from J, with 18 bases between. CDR3 amino acids: CASSKTDNGGGYTF. The CDR3 DNA reads as TGTGCCAGCAGCAAGACAGATAACGGGGGAGGCTACACCTTC.

The gene calls are TRBV6-4 and TRBJ1-3; D not resolved. Between the trimmed V and J ends, which lost 6 bases and 0 bases, there was a span of 12 bases. Germline CDR1 MRHNA, CDR2 SNTAGT. CDR3 length: 15 residues. In DNA form, the CDR3 reads TGTGCCAGCAGACTACCGACGGACTCTGGAAACACCATATATTTT. Its translation: CASRLPTDSGNTIYF.

This clone was seen a single time. The chain uses TRBV19 and TRBJ1-5; TRBD1 matches 8 bases. The V segment lost 5 bases and the J segment 7 bases; nucleotides outside the gene matches: 10. Germline values: CDR1 LNHDA, CDR2 SQIVND (reference sequence). This CDR3 is 15 amino acids long. CDR3 residues: CASSLWTDRAQPQHF. CDR3 DNA sequence: TGTGCCAGTAGTTTGTGGACGGACAGGGCACAGCCCCAGCATTTT.

V is TRBV19 and J is TRBJ1-1, with TRBD1 matching over 7 bases. This CDR3 comprises 15 residues. CDR1 is LNHDA and CDR2 is SQIVND in the germline V gene (reference sequence). J was trimmed by 3 bases and V by 5 bases; bases with no gene match: 9. CDR3 nucleotide sequence: TGTGCCAGTAGTCCCGCCAGGGACAGCTACACTGAAGCTTTCTTT. Protein product: CASSPARDSYTEAFF. Full variable domain (outside the CDR3, taken from reference TRBV19 and TRBJ1-1): DGGITQSPKYLFRKEGQNVTLSCEQNLNHDAMYWYRQDPGQGLRLIYYSQIVNDFQKGDIAEGYSVSREKKESFPLTVTSAQKNPTAFYLCASSPARDSYTEAFFGQGTRLTVV.

CDR3 region: CASRSGTPGNQPQHF. The CDR3 DNA reads TGTGCCAGCAGGTCTGGGACACCGGGGAATCAGCCCCAGCATTTT. The chain employs TRBV28 and TRBJ1-5; D might be TRBD1 (6 bases). This CDR3 is built from 15 residues. Germline-derived CDR1 and CDR2 are MDHEN and SYDVKM. The V end was cut by 6 bases, the J end by 4 bases, with 16 bases between.

The chain links TRBV4-1 to TRBJ1-2; D possibly corresponds to TRBD1 (6 bases). Trimming shortened V by 1 base and J by 2 bases, and 14 bases separated the two germline ends. CDR3 length: 16 amino acids. Germline-derived CDR1 and CDR2 are MGHRA and YSYEKL. For the CDR3, the DNA is TGCGCCAGCAGCCAAGCGGGGGGGGCGCGAAACTATGGCTACACCTTC. Encoded protein: CASSQAGGARNYGYTF.

The chain recombines TRBV12-5 with TRBJ1-2; perhaps TRBD1 as D (5 bases). V dropped 0 bases and J dropped 4 bases, with 15 bases sitting between them. The CDR3 contains 16 residues. Germline V CDR1 and CDR2: LGHNT, FRNRAP. The CDR3 region is CASGLVQDRWVYGYTF. DNA for the CDR3: TGTGCTAGTGGTTTGGTACAGGACCGTTGGGTCTATGGCTACACCTTC.

The chain links TRBV4-1 to TRBJ1-2, with D uncertain. This CDR3 contains 14 residues. Germline-derived CDR1 and CDR2 are MGHRA and YSYEKL. Trimming shortened V by 4 bases and J by 2 bases, and 11 bases separated the two germline ends. The CDR3 DNA follows: TGCGCCAGCAGCCCCAGGTTGATCAACTATGGCTACACCTTC. This encodes CASSPRLINYGYTF.

This clone was detected only a few times. The chain is built from TRBV6-4 and TRBJ1-4, with unresolved D. The ends were cut back, 6 bases at V and 7 bases at J, with 12 bases in the middle. This CDR3 has 13 residues. Germline CDR1 is MRHNA and CDR2 is SNTAGT. CDR3 sequence: CASRSRVLEKLFF. The CDR3 coding sequence is TGTGCCAGCAGGTCCCGGGTCCTTGAAAAACTGTTTTTT.

The J gene is TRBJ2-6, the V gene TRBV18; D is unclear. The V end lost 3 bases, the J end lost 0 bases, and 9 bases lay between the germline ends. CDR3 size: 16 residues. Germline CDR1 reads KGHSH; CDR2 reads LQKENI. CDR3: CASSPRSGSGANVLTF. CDR3 nucleotide sequence: TGTGCCAGCTCACCCCGTTCCGGCTCTGGGGCCAACGTCCTGACTTTC.

The chain joins TRBV9 to TRBJ2-1; the match to TRBD2 covers 8 bases. The CDR3 totals 15 residues. The V gene end was trimmed by 5 bases and the J gene end by 7 bases; junction bases not matched to a gene: 11. The V gene's germline CDR1 is SGDLS and CDR2 YYNGEE. CDR3 region: CASSRVGTSRNEQFF. In nucleotides, the CDR3 is TGTGCCAGCAGTCGCGTCGGGACTAGTAGGAATGAGCAGTTCTTC.

Only one count was recorded for this clone. This chain joins TRBV27 and TRBJ2-7, with 7 positions matching TRBD1. The germline CDR1 and CDR2 sequences are MNHEY and SMNVEV (reference sequence). The CDR3 contains 16 residues. V lost 5 bases, J lost 4 bases, and 14 bases stayed unmatched. The CDR3: CASSTQPGQRPYEQYF. CDR3 DNA sequence: TGTGCCAGCAGTACCCAACCGGGACAGAGGCCTTACGAGCAGTACTTC.

This rearrangement joins TRBV7-8 to TRBJ2-2; TRBD2 is a possible D gene (5 bases). CDR3 size: 17 residues. V lost 5 bases and J 1 base, leaving 17 bases between the germline ends. Germline values: CDR1 SGHVS, CDR2 FQNEAQ. The chain's CDR3 is CASSPRPGNGNTGELFF. DNA for the CDR3: TGTGCCAGCAGCCCGCGTCCGGGGAATGGGAACACCGGGGAGCTGTTTTTT.

V is TRBV25-1 and J is TRBJ1-2; D perhaps matches TRBD1 (5 bases). This CDR3 spans 14 amino acids. V lost 3 bases, J lost 3 bases, and 11 bases lay in between. Germline V gene data show CDR1 as MGHDK and CDR2 as SYGVNS. In DNA form, the CDR3 reads TGTGCCAGCAGTGAGGGACTCCTGGACTATGGCTACACCTTC. Encoded protein: CASSEGLLDYGYTF.

The J gene is TRBJ2-1, the V gene TRBV5-4; D gene uncertain. Germline lookup yields CDR1 SGHNT and CDR2 YYREEE (reference sequence). The CDR3 runs 14 residues. V was trimmed by 0 bases and J by 6 bases, leaving 10 bases between them. CDR3 bases: TGTGCCAGCAGCTTGGGTCACAGCCCCAATGAGCAGTTCTTC. Protein product: CASSLGHSPNEQFF. The full variable domain, completed using reference TRBV5-4 and TRBJ2-1, is ETGVTQSPTHLIKTRGQQVTLRCSSQSGHNTVSWYQQALGQGPQFIFQYYREEENGRGNFPPRFSGLQFPNYSSELNVNALELDDSALYLCASSLGHSPNEQFFGPGTRLTVL.

This sequence joins TRBV6-1 and TRBJ2-2, with a tentative D call TRBD2 (5 bases). The germline gives CDR1 MNHNS, CDR2 SASEGT. Deletions cut 2 bases from V and 6 bases from J, with 13 bases between. The length of the CDR3 is 15 residues. The CDR3 protein is CASSENSLGAGELFF. In DNA, the CDR3 is TGTGCCAGCAGTGAAAATTCCCTCGGGGCCGGGGAGCTGTTTTTT.

The rearrangement joins TRBV7-9 to TRBJ1-1; tentatively, D is TRBD1 (5 bases). This CDR3 is 13 amino acids long. Trimming left V 3 bases short and J 4 bases short, with 9 bases between. Germline CDR1 reads SEHNR; CDR2 reads FQNEAQ (reference sequence). This CDR3 reads CASSFNRGTEAFF. In nucleotides, the CDR3 is TGTGCCAGCAGCTTTAATAGGGGCACTGAAGCTTTCTTT. Supplemented by reference TRBV7-9 and TRBJ1-1, the full variable domain reads DTGVSQNPRHKITKRGQNVTFRCDPISEHNRLYWYRQTLGQGPEFLTYFQNEAQLEKSRLLSDRFSAERPKGSFSTLEIQRTEQGDSAMYLCASSFNRGTEAFFGQGTRLTVV.

This chain uses TRBV4-1 with TRBJ2-1; 11 bases are shared with TRBD1. The germline CDR1 and CDR2 sequences are MGHRA and YSYEKL. V was pared by 0 bases and J by 8 bases, with 6 bases of the junction left unmatched. The CDR3 is 16 amino acids. CDR3 loop: CASSQEGTGGIHEQFF. CDR3 bases: TGCGCCAGCAGCCAAGAAGGGACAGGGGGAATTCATGAGCAGTTCTTC.

The chain carries TRBV30 and TRBJ2-1; TRBD1 matches at 7 bases. With 4 bases clipped from V and 3 bases from J, the junction kept 6 bases outside the gene matches. This CDR3 region has 14 residues. Germline values: CDR1 GTSNPN, CDR2 SVGIG (reference sequence). CDR3 sequence: CAWKTGSNYNEQFF. Written as DNA, the CDR3 is TGTGCCTGGAAGACAGGGTCCAACTACAATGAGCAGTTCTTC.

The V call is TRBV7-9, the J call TRBJ2-7; TRBD2 is a possible D gene (5 bases). V was clipped by 1 base and J by 5 bases, with 12 bases between them. The CDR3 runs to 14 residues. Per germline, CDR1 SEHNR and CDR2 FQNEAQ (reference sequence). The CDR3 sequence is CASSLETTGDEQYF. DNA of the CDR3: TGTGCCAGCAGCTTAGAGACTACCGGGGACGAGCAGTACTTC.

The chain uses TRBV28 and TRBJ2-1, with 13 bases that match TRBD2. Germline CDR1 MDHEN, CDR2 SYDVKM. The CDR3 is 17 amino acids. The J segment lost 1 base and the V segment lost 6 bases, leaving 6 bases of the junction unmatched. The CDR3 nucleotides are TGTGCCAGCAGGGGACTAGCGGGAAAAGGGTCCTACAATGAGCAGTTCTTC. Translated, it gives CASRGLAGKGSYNEQFF.

V is TRBV27 and J is TRBJ1-5, with TRBD1 as a possible D gene (6 bases). The CDR3 consists of 16 residues. The ends were cut back, 2 bases at V and 0 bases at J, with 11 bases in the middle. CDR1 and CDR2 from the germline V gene are MNHEY and SMNVEV (reference sequence). CDR3 sequence: CASSLTNRDSNQPQHF. In DNA form, the CDR3 reads TGTGCCAGCAGTTTAACCAACAGGGATAGCAATCAGCCCCAGCATTTT.

The chain recombines TRBV28 with TRBJ1-4; D unclear. Trimming stripped 3 bases from V and 5 bases from J, with 7 bases between. The CDR3 is 13 amino acids. Germline V gene data show CDR1 as MDHEN and CDR2 as SYDVKM. CDR3 residues: CASSFLRNEKLFF. DNA for the CDR3: TGTGCCAGCAGTTTCCTGCGGAATGAAAAACTGTTTTTT.

This clone was recorded only once. The genes are TRBV6-6 and TRBJ1-5, with D perhaps matching TRBD1 (5 bases). V shed 8 bases and J shed 6 bases, with 20 bases lying between them. Germline V lookup: CDR1 MNHNY, CDR2 SVGAGI (reference sequence). This CDR3 contains 15 residues. CDR3 loop: CASLPRDSGGQPQHF. The CDR3 DNA reads TGTGCCAGCCTTCCTAGGGATAGCGGGGGTCAGCCCCAGCATTTT.